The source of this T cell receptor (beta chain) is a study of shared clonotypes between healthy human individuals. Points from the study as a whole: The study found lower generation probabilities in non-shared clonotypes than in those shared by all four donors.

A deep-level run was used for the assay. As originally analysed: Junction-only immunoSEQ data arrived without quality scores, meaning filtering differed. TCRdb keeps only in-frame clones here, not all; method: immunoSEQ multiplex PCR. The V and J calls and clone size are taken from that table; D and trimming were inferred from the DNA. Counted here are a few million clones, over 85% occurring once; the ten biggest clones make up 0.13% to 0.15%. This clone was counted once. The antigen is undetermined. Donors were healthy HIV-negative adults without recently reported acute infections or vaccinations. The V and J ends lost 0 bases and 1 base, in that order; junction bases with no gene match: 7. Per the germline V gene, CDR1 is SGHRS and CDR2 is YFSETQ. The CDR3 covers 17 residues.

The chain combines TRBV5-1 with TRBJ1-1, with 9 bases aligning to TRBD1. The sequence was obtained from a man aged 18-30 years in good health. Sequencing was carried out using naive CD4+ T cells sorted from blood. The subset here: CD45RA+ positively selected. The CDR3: CASSLVPLTGGNTEAFF. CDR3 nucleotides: TGCGCCAGCAGCTTGGTCCCTTTGACAGGGGGGAACACTGAAGCTTTCTTT.